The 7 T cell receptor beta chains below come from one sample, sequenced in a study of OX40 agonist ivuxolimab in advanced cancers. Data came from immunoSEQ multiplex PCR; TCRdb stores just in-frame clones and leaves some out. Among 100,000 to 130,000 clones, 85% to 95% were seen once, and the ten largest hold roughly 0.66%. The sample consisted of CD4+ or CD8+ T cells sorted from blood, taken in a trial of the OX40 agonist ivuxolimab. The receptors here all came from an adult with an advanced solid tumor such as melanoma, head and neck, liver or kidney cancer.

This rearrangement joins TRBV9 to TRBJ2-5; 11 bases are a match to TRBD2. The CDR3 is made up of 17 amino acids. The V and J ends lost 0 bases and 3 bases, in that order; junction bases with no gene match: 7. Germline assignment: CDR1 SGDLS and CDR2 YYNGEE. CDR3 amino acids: CASSVDPSGGFKETQYF. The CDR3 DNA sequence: TGTGCCAGCAGCGTAGACCCTAGCGGGGGGTTTAAAGAGACCCAGTACTTC.

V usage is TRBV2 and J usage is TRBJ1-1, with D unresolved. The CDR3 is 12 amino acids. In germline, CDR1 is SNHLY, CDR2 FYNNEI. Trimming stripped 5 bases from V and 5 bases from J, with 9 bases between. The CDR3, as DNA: TGTGCCAGCAGTCGGACTGAAACTGAAGCTTTCTTT. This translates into CASSRTETEAFF.

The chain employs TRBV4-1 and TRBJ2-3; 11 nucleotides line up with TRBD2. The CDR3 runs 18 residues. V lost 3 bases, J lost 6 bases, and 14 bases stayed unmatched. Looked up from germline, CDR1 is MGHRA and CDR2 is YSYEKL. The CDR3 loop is CASSQLKDGLAGVDTQYF. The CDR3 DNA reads TGCGCCAGCAGCCAGCTAAAAGATGGACTAGCGGGCGTGGATACGCAGTATTTT.

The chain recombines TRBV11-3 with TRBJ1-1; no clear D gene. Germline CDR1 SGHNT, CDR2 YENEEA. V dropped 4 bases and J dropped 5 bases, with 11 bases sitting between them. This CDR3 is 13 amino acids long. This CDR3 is CASSSLGGTEAFF. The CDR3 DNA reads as TGTGCCAGCAGCTCACTAGGAGGAACTGAAGCTTTCTTT. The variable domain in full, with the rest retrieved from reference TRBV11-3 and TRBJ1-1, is EAGVVQSPRYKIIEKKQPVAFWCNPISGHNTLYWYLQNLGQGPELLIRYENEEAVDDSQLPKDRFSAERLKGVDSTLKIQPAELGDSAVYLCASSSLGGTEAFFGQGTRLTVV.

The CDR3 DNA reads TGTGCCAGTAGGGTCTCTGGGGCCAACGTCCTGACTTTC. It is translated as CASRVSGANVLTF. This chain joins TRBV19 and TRBJ2-6; D remains ambiguous. The length of the CDR3 is 13 residues. Trimming left V 6 bases short and J 0 bases short, with 3 bases between. From germline, CDR1 is LNHDA and CDR2 SQIVND (reference sequence).

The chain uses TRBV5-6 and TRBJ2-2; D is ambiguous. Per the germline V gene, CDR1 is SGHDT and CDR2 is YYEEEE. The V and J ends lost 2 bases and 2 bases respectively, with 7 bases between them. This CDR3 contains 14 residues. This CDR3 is CASSFRANTGELFF. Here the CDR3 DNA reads TGTGCCAGCAGCTTCCGGGCCAACACCGGGGAGCTGTTTTTT.

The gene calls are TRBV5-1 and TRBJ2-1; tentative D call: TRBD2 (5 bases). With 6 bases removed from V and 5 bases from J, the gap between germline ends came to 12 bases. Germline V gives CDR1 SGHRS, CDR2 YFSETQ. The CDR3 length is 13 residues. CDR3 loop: CASTRGPDNEQFF. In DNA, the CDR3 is TGCGCCAGCACCCGAGGGCCTGACAATGAGCAGTTCTTC. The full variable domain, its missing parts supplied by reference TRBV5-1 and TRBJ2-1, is KAGVTQTPRYLIKTRGQQVTLSCSPISGHRSVSWYQQTPGQGLQFLFEYFSETQRNKGNFPGRFSGRQFSNSRSEMNVSTLELGDSALYLCASTRGPDNEQFFGPGTRLTVL.